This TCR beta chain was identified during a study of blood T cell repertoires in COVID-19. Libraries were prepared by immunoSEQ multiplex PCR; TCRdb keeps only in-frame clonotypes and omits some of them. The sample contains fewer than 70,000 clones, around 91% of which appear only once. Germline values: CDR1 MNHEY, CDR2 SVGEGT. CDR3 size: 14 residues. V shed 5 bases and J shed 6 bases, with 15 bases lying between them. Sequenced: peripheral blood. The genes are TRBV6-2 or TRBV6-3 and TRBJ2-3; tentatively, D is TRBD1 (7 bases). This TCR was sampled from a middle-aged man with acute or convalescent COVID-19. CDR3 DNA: TGTGCCAGCAGTGGGGCGGAGGGGGCCGATACGCAGTATTTT. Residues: CASSGAEGADTQYF.